This entry describes one T cell receptor (beta chain). The data belong to a study of cytomegalovirus exposure and HLA in healthy donors. About the research overall: The approximately 690 first-cohort repertoires and the 95 to 150 validation repertoires shared the same platform, a later analysis reported.

TCRdb keeps only in-frame clones here, not all; method: immunoSEQ multiplex PCR. This table has some 170,000 clones, roughly 86% appearing once. Trimming left V 4 bases short and J 4 bases short, with 14 bases between. Germline V gives CDR1 GTSNPN, CDR2 SVGIG (reference sequence). This CDR3 has 14 amino acids. V usage is TRBV30 and J usage is TRBJ1-3; D perhaps matches TRBD1 (5 bases). This TCR was recovered from a man in his late teens or twenties in good health and CMV-seropositive. Input material: PBMCs. The CDR3 here is CAWTIGGLGNTIYF. DNA of the CDR3: TGTGCCTGGACCATCGGGGGACTAGGAAACACCATATATTTT.